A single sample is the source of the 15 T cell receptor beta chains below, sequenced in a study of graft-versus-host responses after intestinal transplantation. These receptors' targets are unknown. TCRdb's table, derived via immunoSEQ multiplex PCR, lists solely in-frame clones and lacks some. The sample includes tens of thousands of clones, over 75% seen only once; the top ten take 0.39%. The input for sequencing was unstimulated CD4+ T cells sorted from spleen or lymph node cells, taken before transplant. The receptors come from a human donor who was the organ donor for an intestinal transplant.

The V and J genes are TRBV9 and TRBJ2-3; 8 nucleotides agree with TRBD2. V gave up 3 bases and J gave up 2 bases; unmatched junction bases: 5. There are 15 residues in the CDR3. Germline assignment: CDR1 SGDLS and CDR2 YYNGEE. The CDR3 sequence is CASSASSGYTDTQYF. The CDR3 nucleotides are TGTGCCAGCAGCGCTTCTAGCGGGTACACAGATACGCAGTATTTT.

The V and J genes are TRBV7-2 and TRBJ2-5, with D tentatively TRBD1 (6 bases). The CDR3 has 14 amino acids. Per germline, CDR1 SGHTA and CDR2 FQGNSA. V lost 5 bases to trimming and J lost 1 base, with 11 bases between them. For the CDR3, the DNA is TGTGCCAGCAGCCAGACAGGCCGCCAAGAGACCCAGTACTTC. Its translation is CASSQTGRQETQYF. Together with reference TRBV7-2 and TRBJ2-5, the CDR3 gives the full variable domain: GAGVSQSPSNKVTEKGKDVELRCDPISGHTALYWYRQSLGQGLEFLIYFQGNSAPDKSGLPSDRFSAERTGGSVSTLTIQRTQQEDSAVYLCASSQTGRQETQYFGPGTRLLVL.

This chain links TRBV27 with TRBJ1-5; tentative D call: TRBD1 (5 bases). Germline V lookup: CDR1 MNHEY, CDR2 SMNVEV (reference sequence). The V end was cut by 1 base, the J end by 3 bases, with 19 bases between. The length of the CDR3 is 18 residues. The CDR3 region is CASSLWAVSGGTNQPQHF. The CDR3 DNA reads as TGTGCCAGCAGTTTATGGGCCGTTTCGGGGGGTACCAATCAGCCCCAGCATTTT.

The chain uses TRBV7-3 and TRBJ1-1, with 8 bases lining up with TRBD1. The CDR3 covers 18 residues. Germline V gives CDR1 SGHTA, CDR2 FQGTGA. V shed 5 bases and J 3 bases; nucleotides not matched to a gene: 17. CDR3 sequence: CASSIRQGMRRSDTEAFF. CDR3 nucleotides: TGTGCCAGCAGCATACGACAGGGGATGCGACGATCGGACACTGAAGCTTTCTTT.

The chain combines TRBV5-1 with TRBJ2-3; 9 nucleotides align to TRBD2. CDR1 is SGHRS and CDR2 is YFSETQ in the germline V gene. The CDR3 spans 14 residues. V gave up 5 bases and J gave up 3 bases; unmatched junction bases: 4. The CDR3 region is CASRWLAGTDTQYF. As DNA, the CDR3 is TGCGCCAGCAGATGGCTAGCGGGGACAGATACGCAGTATTTT.

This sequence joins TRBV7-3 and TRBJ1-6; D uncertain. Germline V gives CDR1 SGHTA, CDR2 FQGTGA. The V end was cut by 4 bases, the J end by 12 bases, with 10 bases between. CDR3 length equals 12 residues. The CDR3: CASSSVGGPLHF. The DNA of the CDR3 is TGTGCCAGCAGCTCCGTAGGAGGACCCCTCCACTTT.

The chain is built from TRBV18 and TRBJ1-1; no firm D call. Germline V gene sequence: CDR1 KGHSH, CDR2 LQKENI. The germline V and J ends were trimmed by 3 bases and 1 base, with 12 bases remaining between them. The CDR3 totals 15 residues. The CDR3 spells CASSPPLGGNTEAFF. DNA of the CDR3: TGTGCCAGCTCACCGCCGCTCGGTGGGAACACTGAAGCTTTCTTT.

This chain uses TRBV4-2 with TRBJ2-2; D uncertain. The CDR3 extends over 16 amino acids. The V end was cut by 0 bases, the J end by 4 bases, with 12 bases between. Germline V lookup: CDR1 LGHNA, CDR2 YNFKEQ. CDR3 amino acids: CASSQDLVPPTGELFF. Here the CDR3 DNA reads TGTGCCAGCAGCCAAGATCTAGTACCACCCACCGGGGAGCTGTTTTTT.

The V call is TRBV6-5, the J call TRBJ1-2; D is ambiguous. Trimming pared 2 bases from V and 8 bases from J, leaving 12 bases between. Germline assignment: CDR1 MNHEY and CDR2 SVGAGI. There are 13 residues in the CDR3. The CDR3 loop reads CASSYREVGGYTF. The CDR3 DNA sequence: TGTGCCAGCAGTTACAGGGAGGTGGGAGGCTACACCTTC.

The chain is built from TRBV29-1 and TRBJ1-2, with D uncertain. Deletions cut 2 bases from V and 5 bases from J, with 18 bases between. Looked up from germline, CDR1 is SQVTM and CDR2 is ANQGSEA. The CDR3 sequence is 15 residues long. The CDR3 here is CSVEIRRRGDYGYTF. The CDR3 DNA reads TGCAGCGTTGAAATCAGGAGACGGGGTGATTATGGCTACACCTTC.

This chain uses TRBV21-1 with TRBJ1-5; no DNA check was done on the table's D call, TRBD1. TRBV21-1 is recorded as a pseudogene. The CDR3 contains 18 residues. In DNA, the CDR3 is TGTGCCAGCAGCAAAAGGCCCAAGGACAGGGGGCAGAGGCAGCCCCAGCATTTT. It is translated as CASSKRPKDRGQRQPQHF.

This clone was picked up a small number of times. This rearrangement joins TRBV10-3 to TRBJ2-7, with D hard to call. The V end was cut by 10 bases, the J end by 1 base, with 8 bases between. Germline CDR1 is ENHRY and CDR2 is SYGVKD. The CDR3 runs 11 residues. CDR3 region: CANYRSYEQYV. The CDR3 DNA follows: TGTGCCAACTATCGATCCTACGAGCAGTACGTC.

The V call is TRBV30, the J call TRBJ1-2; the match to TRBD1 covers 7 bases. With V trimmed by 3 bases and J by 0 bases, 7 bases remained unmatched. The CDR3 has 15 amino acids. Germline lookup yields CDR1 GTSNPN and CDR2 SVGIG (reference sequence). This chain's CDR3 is CAWSSTGATNYGYTF. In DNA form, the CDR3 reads TGTGCCTGGAGCTCCACAGGGGCTACTAACTATGGCTACACCTTC.

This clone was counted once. The CDR3 nucleotides read TGTGCCAGTAGTAAGATAGCGGGGACCCAAGAGACCCAGTACTTC. This gives the protein CASSKIAGTQETQYF. The chain couples TRBV19 to TRBJ2-5, with 8 bases identical to TRBD2. Germline lookup yields CDR1 LNHDA and CDR2 SQIVND (reference sequence). Unmatched junction bases numbered 5, after V lost 4 bases and J lost 1 base. The CDR3 consists of 15 residues.

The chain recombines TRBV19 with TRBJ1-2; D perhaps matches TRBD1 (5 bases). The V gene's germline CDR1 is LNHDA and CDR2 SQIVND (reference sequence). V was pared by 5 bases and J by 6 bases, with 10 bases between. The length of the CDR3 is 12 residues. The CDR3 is CASSGGEDGYTF. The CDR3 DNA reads TGTGCCAGTAGTGGAGGGGAGGATGGCTACACCTTC.